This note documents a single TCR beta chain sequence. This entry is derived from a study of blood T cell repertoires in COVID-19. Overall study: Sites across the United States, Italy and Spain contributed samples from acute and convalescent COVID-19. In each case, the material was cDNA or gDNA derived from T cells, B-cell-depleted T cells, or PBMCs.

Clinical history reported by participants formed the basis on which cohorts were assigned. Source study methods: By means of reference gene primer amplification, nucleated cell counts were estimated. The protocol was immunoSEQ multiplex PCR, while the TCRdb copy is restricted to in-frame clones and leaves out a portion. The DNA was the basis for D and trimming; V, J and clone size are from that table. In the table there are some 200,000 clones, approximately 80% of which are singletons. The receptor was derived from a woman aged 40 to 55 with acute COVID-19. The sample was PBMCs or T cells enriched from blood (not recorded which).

CDR3 DNA sequence: TGTGCCAGCAGTGAAGTCGGGGGGGGCTCGGGGAGGAGACTCGAGCAGTACTTC. Its translation is CASSEVGGGSGRRLEQYF. The V and J genes are TRBV6-1 and TRBJ2-7, with TRBD2 identical over 8 bases. J gave up 6 bases and V 1 base, and 17 bases lay outside the gene matches. This CDR3 region has 18 residues. CDR1 is MNHNS, CDR2 SASEGT, per germline.